Here is one TCR beta chain with its context. This entry is derived from a study of blood T cell repertoires in COVID-19. The V segment lost 4 bases and the J segment 7 bases; nucleotides outside the gene matches: 5. The germline CDR1 and CDR2 sequences are SGHRS and YFSETQ. The CDR3 is made up of 14 amino acids. Only in-frame clones appear in the TCRdb table, and some are missing; sequencing was by immunoSEQ multiplex PCR. This sample has 150,000 to 200,000 clones, with roughly 89% found just once. This clonotype was sampled from a woman in her 30s who had been exposed to COVID-19. Sequencing was performed on PBMCs or T cells enriched from blood (not recorded which). The genes are TRBV5-1 and TRBJ1-6, with TRBD1 matching over 7 bases. CDR3 sequence: CASSLGTANSPLHF. CDR3 bases: TGCGCCAGCAGCCTGGGGACAGCGAATTCACCCCTCCACTTT.